The 15 T cell receptor beta chains given below trace back to one sample, sequenced in a study of T cell repertoires in cytomegalovirus infection. TCRdb recomputed calls from the reads with MiXCR, one row per CDR3 protein. The data show about 500,000 distinct CDR3 sequences, 30% to 35% seen once. No antigen is known for these receptors. Sample: cultured PBMCs, taken from culture after CMV antigen stimulation. Every receptor here comes from a human donor in good health (CMV status not recorded). Some clones in this sample may be carry-over from other donors' samples.

This chain links TRBV12-3 or TRBV12-4 with TRBJ2-1; 7 bases line up with TRBD2. Trimming took 3 bases from V and 9 from J; bases not matched to a gene: 8. The CDR3 runs 14 residues. The CDR3 DNA follows: TGTGCCAGCAGTTTCTGGGCGGGAGATAGTGAGCAGTTCTTC. The encoded protein is CASSFWAGDSEQFF.

The CDR3 region has the DNA TGTGCCAGCAGCCGGCCTCAGGGAAACACTGAAGCTTTCTTT. Translation gives CASSRPQGNTEAFF. V is TRBV6-5 and J is TRBJ1-1; D is possibly TRBD1 (5 bases). Germline values: CDR1 MNHEY, CDR2 SVGAGI. V was pared by 6 bases and J by 2 bases, with 13 bases between. The CDR3 has 14 residues.

This rearrangement joins TRBV28 to TRBJ2-7; 9 nucleotides line up with TRBD1. The V gene's germline CDR1 is MDHEN and CDR2 SYDVKM. V lost 5 bases and J lost 6; bases outside the gene matches: 11. CDR3 length: 15 amino acids. This CDR3 is CASSTEGQGRAEQYF. DNA of the CDR3: TGTGCCAGCAGTACCGAGGGACAGGGTAGGGCCGAGCAGTACTTC.

The chain carries TRBV10-3 and TRBJ2-7; 13 bases align to TRBD2. The V gene end was trimmed by 5 bases and the J gene end by 3 bases; junction bases not matched to a gene: 10. Germline-derived CDR1 and CDR2 are ENHRY and SYGVKD. The CDR3 extends over 17 amino acids. For the CDR3, the DNA is TGTGCCATCAGTTCATGGCAAACTAGCGGGAGGGACTACGAGCAGTACTTC. The encoded protein is CAISSWQTSGRDYEQYF.

CDR3 in DNA: TGCGCCAGCAGCCAAGTTGGCAGGGGCACAGATACGCAGTATTTT. Amino acid sequence: CASSQVGRGTDTQYF. The rearrangement joins TRBV4-3 to TRBJ2-3, with D perhaps TRBD1 (5 bases). Per the germline V gene, CDR1 is LGHNA and CDR2 is YSLEER. V gave up 1 base and J gave up 1 base, with 9 bases separating them. CDR3 length: 15 residues.

This rearrangement joins TRBV7-9 to TRBJ2-7, with 12 positions matching TRBD1. CDR1 SEHNR and CDR2 FQNEAQ come from the germline V gene (reference sequence). The CDR3 has 14 amino acids. V lost 4 bases to trimming and J lost 6 bases; unmatched junction nucleotides: 4. CDR3 nucleotide sequence: TGTGCCAGCAGCTCCAGGGACAGGGGGCGCGAGCAGTACTTC. Translating gives CASSSRDRGREQYF.

This clonotype was found a few times. The chain recombines TRBV6-5 with TRBJ2-2, with TRBD2 matching over 7 bases. Germline CDR1 and CDR2: MNHEY and SVGAGI. The CDR3 sequence is 13 residues long. The V and J ends lost 5 bases and 4 bases, in that order; junction bases with no gene match: 1. DNA of the CDR3: TGTGCCAGCAGTGCGGGAGCCACCGGGGAGCTGTTTTTT. It yields the protein CASSAGATGELFF.

The chain carries TRBV7-2 and TRBJ2-7, with TRBD2 matching 11 bases. The V gene's germline CDR1 is SGHTA and CDR2 FQGNSA. With V trimmed by 1 base and J by 2 bases, 4 bases remained unmatched. The CDR3 runs 16 residues. The CDR3 region has the DNA TGTGCCAGCAGCTTAGTCGGGACTAGCGGCCCCTACGAGCAGTACTTC. It translates to CASSLVGTSGPYEQYF.

This clonotype was seen repeatedly, ten times or more. CDR3 sequence reads: CASSQEGGRADEQFF. The CDR3 nucleotides are TGCGCCAGCAGCCAAGAAGGCGGGAGGGCCGACGAGCAGTTCTTC. V is TRBV4-3 and J is TRBJ2-1, with 9 bases aligning to TRBD2. J lost 10 bases, V lost 0 bases, and 7 bases had no gene match. Germline CDR1 and CDR2: LGHNA and YSLEER. The CDR3 consists of 15 residues.

Concerning this clonotype: This sequence may be a read error, since a much larger clone differs from it by one base. This chain uses TRBV7-9 with TRBJ2-2, with 8 bases aligning to TRBD1. The CDR3 has 17 amino acids. The germline V gene has CDR1 SEHNR and CDR2 FQNEAQ (reference sequence). CDR3 sequence (DNA): TGTGCCAACAGCTCCCTACTACGGACAGGGAATACCGGGGAGCTGTTTTTT. Translated, it gives CANSSLLRTGNTGELFF.

This clonotype was counted a few times. The chain is built from TRBV6-5 and TRBJ2-3; TRBD2 aligns across 9 bases. Unmatched junction bases numbered 7, after V lost 2 bases and J lost 4 bases. CDR1 is MNHEY, CDR2 SVGAGI, per germline. The CDR3 is made up of 16 amino acids. In nucleotides, the CDR3 is TGTGCCAGCAGTTACGGGGGCGGGAGGGTGGCAGATACGCAGTATTTT. Protein: CASSYGGGRVADTQYF.

This clonotype was seen only a few times. The genes are TRBV10-3 and TRBJ2-1; D call uncertain. V was cut by 3 bases and J by 7 bases, with 22 bases left in between. CDR1 ENHRY and CDR2 SYGVKD come from the germline V gene. The CDR3 has 17 amino acids. CDR3 nucleotides: TGTGCCATCAGTGATTATTCGGTCGACGACCCTCGGAATGAGCAGTTCTTC. Translated: CAISDYSVDDPRNEQFF.

In this sample, this clonotype turned up a few times. V usage is TRBV20-1 and J usage is TRBJ1-5; D is undetermined. Trimming took off 1 base at V and 0 bases at J, with 19 bases between the two ends. The CDR3 runs to 18 residues. Germline V gene lookup returns CDR1 DFQATT and CDR2 SNEGSKA (reference sequence). For the CDR3, the DNA is TGCAGTGCTAGAGGGGAAGGAGACACCCGATATAGCAATCAGCCCCAGCATTTT. Amino acids: CSARGEGDTRYSNQPQHF.

The chain is built from TRBV7-9 and TRBJ2-7, with 8 bases lining up with TRBD1. This CDR3 is built from 13 residues. J lost 3 bases, V lost 5 bases, and 3 bases had no gene match. Germline CDR1 and CDR2: SEHNR and FQNEAQ (reference sequence). The CDR3 sequence: CASSIGQGYEQYF. The CDR3 coding sequence is TGTGCCAGCAGCATCGGACAGGGCTACGAGCAGTACTTC.

This clonotype appeared many times. V is TRBV7-2 and J is TRBJ2-1, with 9 bases that match TRBD2. This CDR3 region has 16 residues. V lost 5 bases to trimming and J lost 8 bases; unmatched junction nucleotides: 13. CDR1 is SGHTA, CDR2 FQGNSA, per germline. The CDR3: CASSRIGAGGPYEQFF. The CDR3, as DNA: TGTGCCAGCAGCCGAATAGGGGCGGGAGGGCCATATGAGCAGTTCTTC.